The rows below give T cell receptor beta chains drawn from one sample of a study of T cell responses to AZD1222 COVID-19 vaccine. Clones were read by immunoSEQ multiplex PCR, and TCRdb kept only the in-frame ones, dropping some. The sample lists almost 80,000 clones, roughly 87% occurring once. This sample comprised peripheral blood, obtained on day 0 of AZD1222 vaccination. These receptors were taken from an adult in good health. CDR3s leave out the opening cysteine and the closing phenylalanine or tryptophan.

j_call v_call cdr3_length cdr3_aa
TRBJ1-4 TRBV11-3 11 ASSLQTDEKLF
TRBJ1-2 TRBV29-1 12 SVDMARNSPGYT
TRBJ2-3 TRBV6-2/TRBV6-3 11 ASSYWVGDTQY
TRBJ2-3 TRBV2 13 ASRPTSGSADTQY
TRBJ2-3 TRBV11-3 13 ASSLEGRITDTQY
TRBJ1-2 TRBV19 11 ASIPPGQNGYT
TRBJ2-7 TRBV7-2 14 ASSLTSGLGGHEQY
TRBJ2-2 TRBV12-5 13 ASGFGPGDTGELF
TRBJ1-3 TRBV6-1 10 ASSEAGNTIY
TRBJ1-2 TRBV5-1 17 ASSSQTTGVFFGNYGYT
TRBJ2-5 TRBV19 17 ASSIVGTSGRNKGETQY
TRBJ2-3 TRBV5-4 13 ASSLPSGRSDTQY
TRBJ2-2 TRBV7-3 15 ASSSIQGAQGAGELF
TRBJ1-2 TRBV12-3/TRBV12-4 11 ASSLGGYYGYT
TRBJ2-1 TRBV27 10 ASSLAYNEQF
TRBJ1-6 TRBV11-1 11 ASSFHPQQRLH
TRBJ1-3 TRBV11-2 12 ASSLAGSGNTIY
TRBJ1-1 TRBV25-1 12 ASSASPRATEAF
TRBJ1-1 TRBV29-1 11 SVEWLLNTEAF
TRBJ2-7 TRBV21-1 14 ASSSNRRGIYYEQY
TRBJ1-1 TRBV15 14 ATSRDRAGENTEAF
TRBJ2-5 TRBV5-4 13 ASSLRGGPGETQY
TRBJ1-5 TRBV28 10 ASSSRGQPQH
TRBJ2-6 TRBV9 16 ASSAITGSSTGANVLT
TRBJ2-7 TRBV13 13 ASSQRTSGSYEQY
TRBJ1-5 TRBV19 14 ASSIEGGGRTQPQH
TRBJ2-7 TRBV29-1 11 SASGTSSYEQY
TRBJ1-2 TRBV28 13 ASSFFVQGLYGYT
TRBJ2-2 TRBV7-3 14 ASSSQTSLDTGELF
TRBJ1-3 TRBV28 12 ASSPHVSGNTIY
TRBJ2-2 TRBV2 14 ASSELGSLNTGELF
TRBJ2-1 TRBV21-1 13 ASSSPGLGPDEQF
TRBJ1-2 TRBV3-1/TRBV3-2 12 ASNPRVGSTGYT
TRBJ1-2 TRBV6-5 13 ASSSGTGGGYGYT
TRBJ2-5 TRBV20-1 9 SARAVETQY
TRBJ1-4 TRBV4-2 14 ASSQDGSRGGEKLF
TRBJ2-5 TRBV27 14 ASSLWPPGMGETQY
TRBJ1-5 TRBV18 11 ASSPTGRQPQH
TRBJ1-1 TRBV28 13 ASRAQGTGNTEAF
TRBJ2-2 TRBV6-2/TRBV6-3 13 ASSHNLGAAGELF
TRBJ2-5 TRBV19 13 ASSSIGRVQETQY
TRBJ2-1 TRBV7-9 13 ASSPLAGGGNEQF
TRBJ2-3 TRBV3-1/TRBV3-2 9 ASRHTDTQY
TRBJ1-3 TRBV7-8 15 ASSLEWPGIPGNTIY
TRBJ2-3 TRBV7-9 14 ASSEGGGGATNTQY
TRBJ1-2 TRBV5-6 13 ASSLGGGPSPGYT
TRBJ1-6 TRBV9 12 ASSDNRGNSPLH
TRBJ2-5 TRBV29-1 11 SVEGSSAETQY
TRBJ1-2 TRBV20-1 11 SASGERPRGYT
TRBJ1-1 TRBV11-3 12 ASSSQGGNTEAF